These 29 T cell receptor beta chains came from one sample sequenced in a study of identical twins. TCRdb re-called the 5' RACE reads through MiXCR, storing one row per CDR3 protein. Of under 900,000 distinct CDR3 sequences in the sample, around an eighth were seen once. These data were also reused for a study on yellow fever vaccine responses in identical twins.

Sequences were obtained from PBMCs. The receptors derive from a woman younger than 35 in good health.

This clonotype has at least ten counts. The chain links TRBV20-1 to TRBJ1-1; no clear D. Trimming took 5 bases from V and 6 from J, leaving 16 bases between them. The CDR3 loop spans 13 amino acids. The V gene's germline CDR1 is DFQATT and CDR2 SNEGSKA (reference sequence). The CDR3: CSAQGRPGAEAFF. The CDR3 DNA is TGCAGTGCTCAAGGAAGACCTGGGGCTGAAGCTTTCTTT.

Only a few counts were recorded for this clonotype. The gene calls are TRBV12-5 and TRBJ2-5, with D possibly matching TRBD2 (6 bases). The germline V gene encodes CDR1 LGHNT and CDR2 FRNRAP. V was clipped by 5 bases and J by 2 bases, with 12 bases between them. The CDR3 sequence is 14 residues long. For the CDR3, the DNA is TGTGCTAGTGGTCGGGGGACGAGTCAAGAGACCCAGTACTTC. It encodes CASGRGTSQETQYF. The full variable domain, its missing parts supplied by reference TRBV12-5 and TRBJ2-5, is DARVTQTPRHKVTEMGQEVTMRCQPILGHNTVFWYRQTMMQGLELLAYFRNRAPLDDSGMPKDRFSAEMPDATLATLKIQPSEPRDSAVYFCASGRGTSQETQYFGPGTRLLVL.

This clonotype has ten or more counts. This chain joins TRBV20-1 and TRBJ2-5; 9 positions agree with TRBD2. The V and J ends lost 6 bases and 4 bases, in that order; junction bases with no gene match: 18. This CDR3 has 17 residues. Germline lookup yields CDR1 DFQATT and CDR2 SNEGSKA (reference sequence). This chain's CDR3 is CSAQNMVGRGGRETQYF. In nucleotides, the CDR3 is TGCAGTGCCCAAAACATGGTGGGGCGGGGGGGCCGAGAGACCCAGTACTTC.

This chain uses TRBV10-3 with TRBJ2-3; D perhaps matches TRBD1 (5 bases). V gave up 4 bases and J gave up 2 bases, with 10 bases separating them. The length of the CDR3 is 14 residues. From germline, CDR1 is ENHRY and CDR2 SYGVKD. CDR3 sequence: CAISVRGNTDTQYF. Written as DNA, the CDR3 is TGTGCCATCAGTGTTAGGGGTAACACAGATACGCAGTATTTT.

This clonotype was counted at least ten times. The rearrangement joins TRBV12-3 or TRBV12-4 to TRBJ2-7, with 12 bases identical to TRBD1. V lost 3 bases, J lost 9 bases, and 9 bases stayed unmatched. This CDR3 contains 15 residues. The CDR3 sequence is CASSFPGTGGRRQYF. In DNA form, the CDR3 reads TGTGCCAGCAGTTTTCCCGGGACAGGGGGCCGTCGGCAGTACTTC.

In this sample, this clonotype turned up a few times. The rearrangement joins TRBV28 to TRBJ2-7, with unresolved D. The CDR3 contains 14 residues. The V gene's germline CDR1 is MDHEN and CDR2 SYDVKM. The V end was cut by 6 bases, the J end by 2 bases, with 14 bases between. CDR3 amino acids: CASSSLDRTYEQYV. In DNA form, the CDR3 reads TGTGCCAGCAGCTCCTTGGACCGCACCTACGAGCAGTACGTC.

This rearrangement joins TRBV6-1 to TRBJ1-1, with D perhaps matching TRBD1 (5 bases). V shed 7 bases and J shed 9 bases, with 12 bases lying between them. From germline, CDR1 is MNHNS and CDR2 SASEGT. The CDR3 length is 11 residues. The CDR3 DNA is TGTGCCAGCAAAACCCGGGACCAAGCTTTCTTT. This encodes CASKTRDQAFF.

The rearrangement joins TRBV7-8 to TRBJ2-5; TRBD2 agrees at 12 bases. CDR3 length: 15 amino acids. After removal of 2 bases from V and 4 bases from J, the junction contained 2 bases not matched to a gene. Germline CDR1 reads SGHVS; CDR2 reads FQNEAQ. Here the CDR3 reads CASSLPSGRAETQYF. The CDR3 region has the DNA TGTGCCAGCAGCTTACCTAGCGGGAGGGCAGAGACCCAGTACTTC.

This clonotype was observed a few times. The CDR3: CASSKGTGGYNEQFF. CDR3 coding DNA: TGTGCCAGCAGCAAAGGGACAGGGGGATACAATGAGCAGTTCTTC. The genes are TRBV7-8 and TRBJ2-1, with 11 bases aligning to TRBD1. CDR3 size: 15 residues. The V gene end was trimmed by 5 bases and the J gene end by 4 bases; junction bases not matched to a gene: 4. Germline V gene data show CDR1 as SGHVS and CDR2 as FQNEAQ.

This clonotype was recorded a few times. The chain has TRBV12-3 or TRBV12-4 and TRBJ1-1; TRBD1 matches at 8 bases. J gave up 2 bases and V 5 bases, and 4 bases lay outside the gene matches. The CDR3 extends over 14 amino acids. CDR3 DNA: TGTGCCAGCAGTCGGGACAGGCGAAACACTGAAGCTTTCTTT. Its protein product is CASSRDRRNTEAFF.

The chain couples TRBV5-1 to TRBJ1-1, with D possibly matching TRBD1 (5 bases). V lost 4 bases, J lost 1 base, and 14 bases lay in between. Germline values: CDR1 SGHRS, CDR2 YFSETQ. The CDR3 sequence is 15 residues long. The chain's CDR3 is CASSATPGQNTEAFF. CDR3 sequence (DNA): TGCGCCAGCAGCGCGACCCCCGGACAGAACACTGAAGCTTTCTTT.

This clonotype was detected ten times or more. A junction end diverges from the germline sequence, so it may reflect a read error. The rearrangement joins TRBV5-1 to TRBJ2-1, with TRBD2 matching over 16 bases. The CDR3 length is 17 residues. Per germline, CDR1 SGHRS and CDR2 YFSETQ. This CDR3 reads CASSPGLAGGPYNEQFF. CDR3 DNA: TGTGCCAGCAGCCCGGGACTAGCGGGAGGGCCCTACAATGAGCAGTTCTTC.

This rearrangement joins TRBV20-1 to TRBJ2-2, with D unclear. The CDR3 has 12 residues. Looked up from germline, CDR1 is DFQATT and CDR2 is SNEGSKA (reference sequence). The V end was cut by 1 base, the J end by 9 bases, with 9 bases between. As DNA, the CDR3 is TGCAGTGCTAGAGCGACCGGACGGGAGCTGTTTTTT. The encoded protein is CSARATGRELFF.

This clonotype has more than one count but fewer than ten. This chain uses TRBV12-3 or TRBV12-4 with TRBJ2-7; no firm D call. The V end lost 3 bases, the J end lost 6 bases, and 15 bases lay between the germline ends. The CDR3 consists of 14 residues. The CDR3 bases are TGTGCCAGCAGTTTGGGTCGACCGTCGGGCGAGCAGTACGTC. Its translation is CASSLGRPSGEQYV.

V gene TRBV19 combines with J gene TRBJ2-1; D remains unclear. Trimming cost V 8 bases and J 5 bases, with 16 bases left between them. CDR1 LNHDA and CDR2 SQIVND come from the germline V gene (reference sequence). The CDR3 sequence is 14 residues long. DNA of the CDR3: TGTGCCAGTTCCGCGCCTTATAGCAACAATGAGCAGTTCTTC. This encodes CASSAPYSNNEQFF.

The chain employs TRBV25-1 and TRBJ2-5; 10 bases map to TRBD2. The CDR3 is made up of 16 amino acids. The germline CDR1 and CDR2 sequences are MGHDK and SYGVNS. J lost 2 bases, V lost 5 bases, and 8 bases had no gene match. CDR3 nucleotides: TGTGCCAGCAGTCAAAGGACTAGCGGATTACAAGAGACCCAGTACTTC. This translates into CASSQRTSGLQETQYF.

The CDR3 protein is CASSQGGQVQPQHF. CDR3 sequence (DNA): TGTGCCAGCAGCCAAGGCGGACAGGTACAGCCCCAGCATTTT. The rearrangement uses TRBV3-1 and TRBJ1-5; 7 positions agree with TRBD1. Germline V gene data show CDR1 as LGHDT and CDR2 as YNNKEL (reference sequence). The CDR3 runs 14 residues. The V gene end was trimmed by 1 base and the J gene end by 7 bases; junction bases not matched to a gene: 4.

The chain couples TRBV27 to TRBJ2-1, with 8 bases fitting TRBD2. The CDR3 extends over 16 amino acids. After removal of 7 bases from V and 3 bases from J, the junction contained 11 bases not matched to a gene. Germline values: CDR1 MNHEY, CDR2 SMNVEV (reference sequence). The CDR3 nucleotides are TGTGCCAGCACCCCTCTTGGGGCGGGAGGCTACAATGAGCAGTTCTTC. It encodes CASTPLGAGGYNEQFF.

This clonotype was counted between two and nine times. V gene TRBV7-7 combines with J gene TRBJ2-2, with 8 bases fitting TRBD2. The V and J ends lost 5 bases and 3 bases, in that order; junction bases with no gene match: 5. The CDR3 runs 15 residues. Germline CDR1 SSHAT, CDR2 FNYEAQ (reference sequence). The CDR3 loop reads CASSPGTSHTGELFF. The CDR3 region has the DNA TGTGCCAGCAGCCCGGGGACTAGTCACACCGGGGAGCTGTTTTTT.

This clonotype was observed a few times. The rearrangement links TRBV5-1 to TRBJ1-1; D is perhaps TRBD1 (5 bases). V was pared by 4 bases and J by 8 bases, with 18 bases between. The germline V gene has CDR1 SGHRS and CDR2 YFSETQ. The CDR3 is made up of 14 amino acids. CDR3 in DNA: TGCGCCAGCAGCCCTGGGGACGGCGGTGGGGAAGCTTTCTTT. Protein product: CASSPGDGGGEAFF. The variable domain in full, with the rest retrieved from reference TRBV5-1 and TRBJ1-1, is KAGVTQTPRYLIKTRGQQVTLSCSPISGHRSVSWYQQTPGQGLQFLFEYFSETQRNKGNFPGRFSGRQFSNSRSEMNVSTLELGDSALYLCASSPGDGGGEAFFGQGTRLTVV.

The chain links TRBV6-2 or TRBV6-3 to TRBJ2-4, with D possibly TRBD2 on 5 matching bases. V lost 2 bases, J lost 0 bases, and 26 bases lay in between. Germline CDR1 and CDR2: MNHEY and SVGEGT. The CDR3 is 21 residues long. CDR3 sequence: CASSYRARLSGGELAKNIQYF. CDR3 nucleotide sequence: TGTGCCAGCAGTTACAGGGCCAGGTTGTCAGGAGGCGAACTAGCCAAAAACATTCAGTACTTC.

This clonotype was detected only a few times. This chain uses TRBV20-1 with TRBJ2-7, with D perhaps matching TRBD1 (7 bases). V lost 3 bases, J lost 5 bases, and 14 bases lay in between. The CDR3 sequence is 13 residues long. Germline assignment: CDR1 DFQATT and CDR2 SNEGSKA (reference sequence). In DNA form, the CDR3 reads TGCAGTGCTAGGGGACAGCGGGTCCACGAGCAGTACTTC. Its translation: CSARGQRVHEQYF.

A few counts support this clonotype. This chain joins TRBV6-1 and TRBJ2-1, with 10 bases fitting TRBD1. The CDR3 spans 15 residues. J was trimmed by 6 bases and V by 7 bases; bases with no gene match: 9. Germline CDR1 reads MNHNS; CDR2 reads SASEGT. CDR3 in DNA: TGTGCCAGCACCGACGCCGGGACAGGGGTCAATGAGCAGTTCTTC. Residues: CASTDAGTGVNEQFF.

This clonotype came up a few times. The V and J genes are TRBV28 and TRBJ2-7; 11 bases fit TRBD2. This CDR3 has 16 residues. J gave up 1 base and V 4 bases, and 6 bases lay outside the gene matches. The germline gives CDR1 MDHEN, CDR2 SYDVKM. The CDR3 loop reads CASSSPSGGISYEQYV. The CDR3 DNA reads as TGTGCCAGCAGTTCCCCTAGCGGGGGGATTTCCTACGAGCAGTACGTC.

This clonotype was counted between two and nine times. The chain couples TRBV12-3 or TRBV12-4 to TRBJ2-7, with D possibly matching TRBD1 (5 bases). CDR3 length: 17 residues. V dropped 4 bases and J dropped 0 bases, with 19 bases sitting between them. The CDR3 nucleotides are TGTGCCAGCAGTTCCTCGGCGTCAGGGTCCACCTCCTACGAGCAGTACTTC. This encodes CASSSSASGSTSYEQYF.

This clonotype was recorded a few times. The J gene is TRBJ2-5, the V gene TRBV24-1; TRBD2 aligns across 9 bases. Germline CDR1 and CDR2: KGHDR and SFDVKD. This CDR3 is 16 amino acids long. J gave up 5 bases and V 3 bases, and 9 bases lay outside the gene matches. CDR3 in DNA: TGTGCCACCAGTGATCGGGCTAGCGGGAAAGGGGAGACCCAGTACTTC. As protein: CATSDRASGKGETQYF.

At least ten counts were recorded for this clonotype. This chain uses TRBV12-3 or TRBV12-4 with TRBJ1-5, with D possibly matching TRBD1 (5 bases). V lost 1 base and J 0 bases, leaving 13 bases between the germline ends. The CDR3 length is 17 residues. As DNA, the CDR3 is TGTGCCAGCAGTTTAGACGCGGGGCATTATAGCAATCAGCCCCAGCATTTT. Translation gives CASSLDAGHYSNQPQHF.

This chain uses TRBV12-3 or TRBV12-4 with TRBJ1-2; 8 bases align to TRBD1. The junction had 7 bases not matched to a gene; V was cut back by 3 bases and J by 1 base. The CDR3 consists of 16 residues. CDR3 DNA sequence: TGTGCCAGCAGTTTTGCCGACAGGGGTAATAACTATGGCTACACCTTC. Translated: CASSFADRGNNYGYTF.

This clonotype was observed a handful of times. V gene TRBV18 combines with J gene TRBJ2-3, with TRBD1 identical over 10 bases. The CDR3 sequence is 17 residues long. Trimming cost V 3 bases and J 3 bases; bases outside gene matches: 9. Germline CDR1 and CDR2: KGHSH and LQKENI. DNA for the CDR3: TGTGCCAGCTCACCCCGGGCCGGGACAGGGGAGACAGATACGCAGTATTTT. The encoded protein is CASSPRAGTGETDTQYF.